This paragraph covers one T cell receptor beta chain sequence. Its antigen has not been determined. No much larger clone is present one base from it, and per-base qualities are unavailable. The source of the sample is a study of blood T cell repertoires in COVID-19 (dated by TCRdb to 2019 to 2021). Broadly, across the study: Samples covering the acute and convalescent phases of COVID-19 were provided by collaborators in the United States, Italy and Spain. The material from the prospective study consisted of cDNA or gDNA derived from T cells, B-cell-depleted T cells, or PBMCs. A de-identified subject ID, COVID-19 status, age in years and sex were almost always included in the sample metadata. Samples came from the ongoing ImmuneRACE study (first 160 participants) plus 1,254 subjects from 6 global collaborators. The dataset comprised deeply sampled blood TCRbeta repertoires from subjects exposed to, actively infected with, or recovered from COVID-19. Where available, HLA class I and class II types were obtained from metadata supplied by the sample provider rather than from assay-based typing. The repertoires were released in a freely available public database meant as a resource for research on the immune response to SARS-CoV-2. Results and caveats for the whole study, not just this receptor: How much clinical and demographic metadata was included differed by source and by participant, and the metadata was provided uncurated.

Trimming takes 5 bases from V and 3 bases from J, and the germline ends sit 20 bases apart. Counted from cysteine to phenylalanine, this CDR3 has 15 amino acids. Kept here is only the CDR3 DNA, which spans 45 bases and is read in frame from base 1. Taken from the germline V gene, the CDR1 and CDR2 loops are SQVTM and ANQGSEA. Participants in the prospective study were aged roughly 18 to 100 years, lived in some 24 United States geographic areas, and enrolled through a virtual design. To assign participants to cohorts, the prospective study relied on clinical history that participants themselves reported in a screening survey and a study questionnaire. For ImmuneRACE Cohort 3, a participant was defined as recovered based on two consecutive negative NP/OP PCR tests, clearance by a healthcare professional, or resolution of symptoms. Mobile phlebotomists in the prospective study collected whole blood, serum and a nasopharyngeal or oropharyngeal swab from every participant. Prospective study participants could optionally give additional blood draws and questionnaires over an approximately two-month period. Before DNA extraction, blood samples from the prospective study were shipped at room temperature or frozen.

TCRbeta CDR3 regions were amplified from genomic DNA using the immunoSEQ Assay, a bias-controlled multiplex PCR. The paper's processing steps were these. Within the assay, amplification of reference gene primers was used to estimate how many nucleated cells each sample contained. To quantify the absolute abundance of each unique TCRbeta CDR3 rearrangement, sequence reads were collapsed and filtered. For each sample, productive Simpson clonality was calculated as the square root of Simpson's diversity index over productive rearrangements. This is the immuneACCESS table as TCRdb keeps it, with only in-frame sequences that have V and J called. A part of the clones is gone; compared with another copy, unresolved V genes explain less than half, and the rest is unexplained. The D gene and trimming were derived from the DNA, and the V and J assignments and clone size from that table. The sample table records approximately 200,000 clones; 75% to 90% of these occur just once. The leading ten clones occupy approximately 2% of the sample.

The sequenced sample consisted of PBMCs or T cells enriched from blood (not recorded which). The chain was built from TRBV29-1 and TRBJ2-7, with a tentative D gene TRBD1 over 5 matching bases. This TCR was sampled from a woman in her twenties or thirties who had recovered from COVID-19. The sequenced DNA is TGCAGCGTTTCTTGGCCAGGGCACTTGATCTACGAGCAGTACTTC. This yields the protein CSVSWPGHLIYEQYF.